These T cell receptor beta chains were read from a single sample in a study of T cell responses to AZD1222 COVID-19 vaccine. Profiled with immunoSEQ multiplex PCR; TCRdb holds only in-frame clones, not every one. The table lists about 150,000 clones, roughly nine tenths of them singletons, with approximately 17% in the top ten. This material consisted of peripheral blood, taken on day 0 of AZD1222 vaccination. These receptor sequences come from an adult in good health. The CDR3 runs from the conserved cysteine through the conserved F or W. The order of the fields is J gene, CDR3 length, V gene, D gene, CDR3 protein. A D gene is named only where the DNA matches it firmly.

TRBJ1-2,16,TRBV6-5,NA,CASSYGPGVQGYGYTF
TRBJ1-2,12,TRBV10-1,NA,CASISGRHGYTF
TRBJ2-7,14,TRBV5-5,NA,CASSQREVSYEQYF
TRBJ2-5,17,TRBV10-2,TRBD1,CASSEFFPGQLQETQYF
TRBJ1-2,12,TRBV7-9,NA,CASSLPRRGYTF
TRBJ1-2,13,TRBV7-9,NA,CASSARTDYGYTF
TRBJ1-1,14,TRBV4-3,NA,CASSRAAGGTEAFF
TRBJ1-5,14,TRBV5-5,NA,CASSLFYSNQPQHF
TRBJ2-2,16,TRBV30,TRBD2,CAWSTLAGVNTGELFF
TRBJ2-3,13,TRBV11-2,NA,CASSSVTVDTQYF
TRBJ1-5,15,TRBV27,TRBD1,CASSFGTGGNQPQHF
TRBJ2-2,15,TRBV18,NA,CASSPPSDNTGELFF
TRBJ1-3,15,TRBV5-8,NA,CASSLRQGSRNTIYF
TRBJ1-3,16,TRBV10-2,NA,CASSESIWVQGNTIYF